This TCR beta chain was identified during a study of blood T cell repertoires in COVID-19 (dated by TCRdb to about 2020). Turning to the overall study: Collaborator samples came from the United States, Italy and Spain and covered acute and convalescent phases of COVID-19. Where HLA class I and class II types were available, the types were taken from metadata supplied by the sample provider, not from assay-based typing. The material from the prospective study consisted of cDNA or gDNA derived from T cells, B-cell-depleted T cells, or PBMCs. The samples were drawn from the first 160 participants of the ongoing ImmuneRACE study and from 1,200 or so subjects provided by 6 global collaborators. Sample metadata almost always included a de-identified subject ID, COVID-19 status, age in years and sex. A freely available public database, intended as a resource for researchers studying the immune response to SARS-CoV-2, is where the repertoires were released. The dataset comprised deeply sampled blood TCRbeta repertoires from subjects exposed to, actively infected with, or recovered from COVID-19.

Each collaborating institution followed its own protocols to collect whole blood in K2EDTA tubes. For TCRbeta analysis, collaborator samples were shipped as frozen whole blood, as isolated PBMCs, or as DNA extracted from either sample type. Concerning this clone itself: Its target antigen remains unknown. No clone much larger than this one lies a single base away; base qualities are absent.

Study-wide conclusions, independent of this receptor: The amount of clinical and demographic metadata varied by source and participant and was provided uncurated.

Trimming takes 5 bases off V and 5 bases off J; junction bases not matched to a gene: 11. Sequences LNHDA (CDR1) and SQIVND (CDR2) are obtained from the germline V gene (reference sequence). The CDR3 sequence holds 15 residues, the cysteine and phenylalanine included. Solely the CDR3 DNA is kept, with 45 bases framed from the first base. The immunoSEQ Assay, a bias-controlled multiplex PCR, was used to amplify TCRbeta CDR3 regions from genomic DNA. The original pipeline was this. The number of nucleated cells in each sample was estimated by amplification of reference gene primers within the assay. To quantify the absolute abundance of each unique TCRbeta CDR3 rearrangement, sequence reads were collapsed and filtered. For each sample, productive Simpson clonality was calculated by taking the square root of Simpson's diversity index across productive rearrangements. What TCRdb holds here is the immuneACCESS table cut down to in-frame rearrangements. Part of the clones is not present; checked against another copy, under half of the missing clones reflect an unresolved V gene, and the others are unexplained. V, J and clone size derive from that table, while D and trimming were established from the DNA sequence. This sample holds approximately 60,000 clones; about 89% were observed only once. Jointly, the top ten make up about 7.2% of the sample.

The TCR sequence derives from a man in his fifties or sixties with active or convalescent COVID-19. The rearrangement joined TRBV19 to TRBJ2-5; 7 bases in the junction line up with TRBD2. Sample: peripheral blood. The DNA sequence follows: TGTGCCAGTAGTCCAACCCCGACTAGCATTGAGACCCAGTACTTC. The resulting protein is CASSPTPTSIETQYF.